The present TCR beta chain was sequenced within a study of shared clonotypes between healthy human individuals. Study overall: Researchers assigned three CD4 naive, three CD4 memory, two CD8 naive and one CD8 memory plate to each donor.

Trimming removed 4 bases from V and 6 bases from J, with 13 bases in between. CDR1 and CDR2 from the germline V gene are MDHEN and SYDVKM. The CDR3 totals 14 residues. Comments on this clone: As yet, its antigen is unknown.

Study donors comprised healthy, HIV-negative adults devoid of recent acute infection or vaccination. Produced via immunoSEQ multiplex PCR; TCRdb's table is partial and in-frame only. Found here are approximately 740,000 clones, over 65% of them singletons; the top ten hold less than 2%. Study-wide points: Naive subsets typically showed greater estimated richness than memory subsets.

This clonotype originated in a woman in her thirties in good health. The sample comprised memory CD4+ T cells sorted from blood. Indicated subset: CD45RA-negative fraction. The J gene is TRBJ2-1, the V gene TRBV28; D is uncertain. The CDR3 sequence is CASSSTAFFNEQFF. DNA for the CDR3: TGTGCCAGCAGTTCAACGGCTTTTTTCAATGAGCAGTTCTTC.